The 10 T cell receptor beta chains below come from one sample, sequenced in a study of T cell responses to AZD1222 COVID-19 vaccine. The repertoire was sequenced with immunoSEQ multiplex PCR; TCRdb's copy has only in-frame clones and lacks some. The sample gives 85,000 to 130,000 clones, around 86% of which show up once; roughly 3.3% is in the top ten. The input for sequencing was peripheral blood, taken 28 days after the second dose of the MenACWY control vaccine. These receptors were taken from an adult who received the MenACWY meningococcal vaccine as a control.

The rearrangement links TRBV27 to TRBJ2-7; D is possibly TRBD1 (6 bases). The CDR3 length is 15 residues. The germline V gene has CDR1 MNHEY and CDR2 SMNVEV (reference sequence). Trimming left V 7 bases short and J 0 bases short, with 16 bases between. The CDR3 protein is CASKTWDTDSYEQYF. The CDR3, as DNA: TGTGCCAGCAAGACCTGGGACACAGACTCCTACGAGCAGTACTTC.

V is TRBV7-2 and J is TRBJ2-7, with a tentative D call TRBD2 (6 bases). There are 14 residues in the CDR3. The ends were cut back, 4 bases at V and 2 bases at J, with 12 bases in the middle. Germline lookup yields CDR1 SGHTA and CDR2 FQGNSA. CDR3 region: CASSYGTVPYEQYF. The CDR3 DNA follows: TGTGCCAGCAGCTACGGGACTGTCCCCTACGAGCAGTACTTC.

This clone showed up just a few times. The gene calls are TRBV11-2 and TRBJ1-2; no firm D call. Germline V gene lookup returns CDR1 SGHAT and CDR2 FQNNGV. The CDR3 covers 14 residues. Trimming removed 5 bases from V and 7 bases from J, with 17 bases in between. This chain's CDR3 is CASSLHRLGSGYTF. The CDR3 DNA reads as TGTGCCAGCAGCCTCCATAGATTGGGCTCTGGCTACACCTTC.

The rearrangement joins TRBV14 to TRBJ2-2; D is uncertain. This CDR3 spans 14 amino acids. Trimming took 1 base from V and 3 from J, leaving 6 bases between them. CDR1 is SGHDN, CDR2 FVKESK, per germline. The CDR3 loop reads CASSQGIYTGELFF. The CDR3 DNA reads as TGTGCCAGCAGCCAAGGGATCTACACCGGGGAGCTGTTTTTT.

The chain combines TRBV5-1 with TRBJ2-5, with D tentatively TRBD1 (6 bases). This CDR3 has 14 amino acids. The germline V gene has CDR1 SGHRS and CDR2 YFSETQ. The germline V and J ends were trimmed by 5 bases and 1 base, with 12 bases remaining between them. CDR3 bases: TGCGCCAGCAGACCGTTGACAGGCCAAGAGACCCAGTACTTC. It encodes CASRPLTGQETQYF.

The V and J genes are TRBV27 and TRBJ1-2, with unresolved D. This CDR3 region has 12 residues. Germline V gives CDR1 MNHEY, CDR2 SMNVEV (reference sequence). The V end was cut by 6 bases, the J end by 5 bases, with 10 bases between. The CDR3 DNA follows: TGTGCCAGCAGAGACCCGGGTTATGGCTACACCTTC. Its protein is CASRDPGYGYTF.

V usage is TRBV4-3 and J usage is TRBJ1-2; 9 bases fit TRBD1. Germline loops: CDR1 LGHNA, CDR2 YSLEER. The trim removed 4 bases at V and 4 bases at J, leaving 7 bases unmatched. This CDR3 spans 15 amino acids. The CDR3 is CASSLYRDRAYGYTF. In DNA, the CDR3 is TGCGCCAGCAGCCTTTACCGGGACAGGGCCTATGGCTACACCTTC.

The sample holds one count of this clone. The chain has TRBV19 and TRBJ1-1; TRBD1 might be the D (6 bases). With 6 bases removed from V and 1 base from J, the gap between germline ends came to 12 bases. CDR3 length: 14 amino acids. CDR1 and CDR2 (germline): LNHDA, SQIVND (reference sequence). The CDR3 reads CASRLQGKNTEAFF. The CDR3 region has the DNA TGTGCCAGTAGACTCCAGGGGAAGAACACTGAAGCTTTCTTT.

The chain combines TRBV18 with TRBJ1-1; possible D gene TRBD1, 6 bases. Trimming removed 6 bases from V and 0 bases from J, with 17 bases in between. The CDR3 runs 16 residues. Germline CDR1 reads KGHSH; CDR2 reads LQKENI. CDR3 nucleotides: TGTGCCAGCTCCCCCGCCCCGGACAGCATGAACACTGAAGCTTTCTTT. Translation: CASSPAPDSMNTEAFF. Supplemented by reference TRBV18 and TRBJ1-1, the full variable domain reads NAGVMQNPRHLVRRRGQEARLRCSPMKGHSHVYWYRQLPEEGLKFMVYLQKENIIDESGMPKERFSAEFPKEGPSILRIQQVVRGDSAAYFCASSPAPDSMNTEAFFGQGTRLTVV.

In this sample, this clone turned up a few times. CDR3 amino acids: CASSQDRAALGEKLFF. The DNA of the CDR3 is TGCGCCAGCAGCCAAGATAGGGCGGCCCTAGGGGAAAAACTGTTTTTT. This chain joins TRBV4-3 and TRBJ1-4; D remains unclear. CDR1 and CDR2 from the germline V gene are LGHNA and YSLEER. Trimming left V 0 bases short and J 8 bases short, with 16 bases between. The CDR3 is 16 amino acids.